The next 20 T cell receptor beta chains were all read from a single sample in a study of early T cells in non-severe SARS-CoV-2 infection. TCRdb processed the 5' RACE reads anew with MiXCR; each CDR3 protein has one entry. Among about 33,000 distinct CDR3 sequences, just under 4% were seen once, and the ten largest hold over 8%. The specimen sequenced was whole blood. These receptor sequences come from an adult who was a healthcare worker with PCR-confirmed SARS-CoV-2 infection or an uninfected control (not recorded which).

This clonotype was seen at least ten times. The V call is TRBV6-5, the J call TRBJ2-2, with no clear D. The germline V gene encodes CDR1 MNHEY and CDR2 SVGAGI. V dropped 4 bases and J dropped 1 base, with 1 base sitting between them. The CDR3 length is 12 residues. Here the CDR3 DNA reads TGTGCCAGCAGTTGGAACACCGGGGAGCTGTTTTTT. This gives the protein CASSWNTGELFF.

At least ten counts were recorded for this clonotype. The J gene is TRBJ2-7, the V gene TRBV20-1; D is unresolved. CDR1 DFQATT and CDR2 SNEGSKA come from the germline V gene (reference sequence). The CDR3 covers 12 residues. Trimming took 3 bases from V and 1 from J, leaving 7 bases between them. The chain's CDR3 is CSASGNSYEQYF. CDR3 coding DNA: TGCAGTGCTAGCGGAAATTCCTACGAGCAGTACTTC.

This clonotype was counted between two and nine times. The V gene is TRBV4-1, the J gene TRBJ2-1; 10 positions match TRBD2. V trimming: 0 bases; J trimming: 9 bases; junction bases outside the gene matches: 11. The CDR3 length is 17 residues. The germline gives CDR1 MGHRA, CDR2 YSYEKL. The CDR3 loop reads CASSQDLLAGRPSEQFF. The CDR3 DNA follows: TGCGCCAGCAGCCAAGACTTACTAGCGGGACGTCCGAGTGAGCAGTTCTTC.

This clonotype was seen at least ten times. V gene TRBV4-3 combines with J gene TRBJ2-1; 12 bases fit TRBD2. The V segment lost 1 base and the J segment 8 bases; nucleotides outside the gene matches: 9. There are 17 residues in the CDR3. Germline V gene lookup returns CDR1 LGHNA and CDR2 YSLEER. The CDR3 protein is CASSQGGTSGRGDEQFF. The CDR3 DNA reads as TGCGCCAGCAGCCAAGGGGGGACTAGCGGGCGAGGGGATGAGCAGTTCTTC.

This clonotype was found a few times. The chain carries TRBV20-1 and TRBJ1-2, with 9 bases that match TRBD1. The CDR3 has 15 amino acids. The V gene end was trimmed by 2 bases and the J gene end by 0 bases; junction bases not matched to a gene: 4. Germline V gene lookup returns CDR1 DFQATT and CDR2 SNEGSKA (reference sequence). DNA for the CDR3: TGCAGTGCTAGATCGCGGACAGGGGCTAACTATGGCTACACCTTC. Translated, it gives CSARSRTGANYGYTF.

In this sample, this clonotype turned up many times. The rearrangement joins TRBV12-3 or TRBV12-4 to TRBJ1-2, with D possibly TRBD1 on 5 matching bases. The CDR3 runs to 13 residues. V was cut by 3 bases and J by 4 bases, with 9 bases left in between. The CDR3 bases are TGTGCCAGCAGTTTGACAGCCTCCTATGGCTACACCTTC. Translating it yields CASSLTASYGYTF.

The chain has TRBV6-1 and TRBJ2-7, with D possibly matching TRBD1 (6 bases). The ends were cut back, 7 bases at V and 2 bases at J, with 18 bases in the middle. Germline values: CDR1 MNHNS, CDR2 SASEGT. The CDR3 is 15 amino acids. CDR3 amino acids: CASKTGKSLTYEQYV. The CDR3 region has the DNA TGTGCCAGCAAAACAGGGAAGAGCTTAACCTACGAGCAGTACGTC.

This clonotype has a count of ten or more. The chain uses TRBV28 and TRBJ2-7; TRBD2 aligns across 13 bases. The CDR3 has 15 residues. J was trimmed by 3 bases and V by 4 bases; bases with no gene match: 3. CDR1 is MDHEN and CDR2 is SYDVKM in the germline V gene. In DNA, the CDR3 is TGTGCCAGCAGTTCTGGGACTAGCGGGATCTACGAGCAGTACTTC. Protein: CASSSGTSGIYEQYF. Full variable domain (rest looked up from reference TRBV28 and TRBJ2-7): DVKVTQSSRYLVKRTGEKVFLECVQDMDHENMFWYRQDPGLGLRLIYFSYDVKMKEKGDIPEGYSVSREKKERFSLILESASTNQTSMYLCASSSGTSGIYEQYFGPGTRLTVT.

This clonotype was recorded many times. The CDR3 nucleotides are TGTGCCAGCAACCCGCTTTATGAAGGGTATAATTCACCCCTCCACTTT. This codes for CASNPLYEGYNSPLHF. The chain carries TRBV6-5 and TRBJ1-6; no firm D call. The CDR3 runs to 16 residues. V was pared by 7 bases and J by 4 bases, with 17 bases between. Germline V lookup: CDR1 MNHEY, CDR2 SVGAGI.

This clonotype was seen ten or more times. The genes are TRBV27 and TRBJ2-5; 9 nucleotides align to TRBD2. Losses at the gene ends were 5 bases for V and 8 bases for J; bases not matched to a gene: 12. CDR3 length: 15 residues. Germline values: CDR1 MNHEY, CDR2 SMNVEV (reference sequence). For the CDR3, the DNA is TGTGCCAGCAGTCATAGCGGGAGCCGGGGGTATACCCAGTACTTC. Translating it yields CASSHSGSRGYTQYF.

This clonotype was detected many times. In nucleotides, the CDR3 is TGTGCCAGCAGCACGGAGCAGTTCTTC. Protein product: CASSTEQFF. The rearrangement links TRBV6-5 to TRBJ2-1, with D unclear. The germline V gene encodes CDR1 MNHEY and CDR2 SVGAGI. This CDR3 contains 9 residues. Trimming pared 6 bases from V and 10 bases from J, leaving 4 bases between.

In this sample, this clonotype turned up many times. The germline gene is not matched at one end of the junction; a read error may be the cause. This sequence joins TRBV12-3 or TRBV12-4 and TRBJ2-3, with TRBD1 as a possible D gene (6 bases). The CDR3 totals 15 residues. CDR3 sequence reads: CASSLREGDTDSQYF. Here the CDR3 DNA reads TGTGCCAGCAGTTTAAGGGAAGGGGACACAGATTCGCAGTATTTT.

At least ten counts were recorded for this clonotype. J is TRBJ1-4 and V is TRBV7-3, with a tentative D call TRBD1 (6 bases). In germline, CDR1 is SGHTA, CDR2 FQGTGA. The CDR3 consists of 14 residues. V gave up 5 bases and J gave up 3 bases, with 10 bases separating them. The CDR3 DNA reads as TGTGCCAGCAGCCACTGGACAGCTAATGAAAAACTGTTTTTT. It translates to CASSHWTANEKLFF.

The sample holds many counts of this clonotype. The CDR3, as DNA: TGTGCCAGCAGCCAAGATTGGACTGCGTTGGGAACTGAAGCTTTCTTT. As protein: CASSQDWTALGTEAFF. J is TRBJ1-1 and V is TRBV4-2; D is uncertain. V was pared by 0 bases and J by 5 bases, with 16 bases between. The CDR3 sequence is 16 residues long. Looked up from germline, CDR1 is LGHNA and CDR2 is YNFKEQ.

The table lists this clonotype with many counts. The rearrangement joins TRBV2 to TRBJ2-1; D gene uncertain. This CDR3 is 14 amino acids long. Germline values: CDR1 SNHLY, CDR2 FYNNEI. V was shortened by 7 bases and J by 7 bases, with 17 bases between the two germline ends. The CDR3 bases are TGTGCCAGCACTTCGTGGGATGCGACTAATGAGCAGTTCTTC. It translates to CASTSWDATNEQFF.

This clonotype was seen many times. The chain uses TRBV5-1 and TRBJ2-1; 16 bases fit TRBD2. The CDR3 is made up of 18 amino acids. V trimming: 4 bases; J trimming: 7 bases; junction bases outside the gene matches: 11. The germline gives CDR1 SGHRS, CDR2 YFSETQ. The CDR3 region is CASSPGTSGRALRNEQFF. The DNA for the CDR3 is TGCGCCAGCAGCCCTGGGACTAGCGGGAGGGCTTTAAGGAATGAGCAGTTCTTC.

This clonotype occurred a few times. The genes are TRBV7-3 and TRBJ2-3, with D possibly TRBD1 on 5 matching bases. The CDR3 contains 15 residues. The germline V gene encodes CDR1 SGHTA and CDR2 FQGTGA. Trimming took 2 bases from V and 1 from J, leaving 10 bases between them. CDR3 bases: TGTGCCAGCAGCTTAGTTCGACAGCGCACAGATACGCAGTATTTT. Its translation: CASSLVRQRTDTQYF.

The V and J genes are TRBV13 and TRBJ2-3; TRBD1 or TRBD2 may be the D gene (5 bases each). CDR3 length equals 15 residues. In germline, CDR1 is PRHDT, CDR2 FYEKMQ (reference sequence). With 4 bases removed from V and 5 bases from J, the gap between germline ends came to 16 bases. In DNA form, the CDR3 reads TGTGCCAGCAGCTCCAAAGTGGGGGACCAAGATACGCAGTATTTT. The encoded protein is CASSSKVGDQDTQYF.

This clonotype has a count of ten or more. V and J are TRBV12-3 or TRBV12-4 and TRBJ1-1, with D perhaps TRBD1 (6 bases). This CDR3 has 14 amino acids. Trimming pared 3 bases from V and 4 bases from J, leaving 12 bases between. The CDR3 DNA is TGTGCCAGCAGTTTTGCAGGGGAGGGCACTGAAGCTTTCTTT. Translated, it gives CASSFAGEGTEAFF.

This clonotype was seen a handful of times. The chain recombines TRBV7-3 with TRBJ2-5, with D tentatively TRBD1 (6 bases). The CDR3 sequence is 13 residues long. Germline V CDR1 and CDR2: SGHTA, FQGTGA. V lost 3 bases and J lost 3, with 8 bases in between. The CDR3 DNA reads TGTGCCAGCAGCTTTTACAGGGAAGAGACCCAGTACTTC. This translates into CASSFYREETQYF.